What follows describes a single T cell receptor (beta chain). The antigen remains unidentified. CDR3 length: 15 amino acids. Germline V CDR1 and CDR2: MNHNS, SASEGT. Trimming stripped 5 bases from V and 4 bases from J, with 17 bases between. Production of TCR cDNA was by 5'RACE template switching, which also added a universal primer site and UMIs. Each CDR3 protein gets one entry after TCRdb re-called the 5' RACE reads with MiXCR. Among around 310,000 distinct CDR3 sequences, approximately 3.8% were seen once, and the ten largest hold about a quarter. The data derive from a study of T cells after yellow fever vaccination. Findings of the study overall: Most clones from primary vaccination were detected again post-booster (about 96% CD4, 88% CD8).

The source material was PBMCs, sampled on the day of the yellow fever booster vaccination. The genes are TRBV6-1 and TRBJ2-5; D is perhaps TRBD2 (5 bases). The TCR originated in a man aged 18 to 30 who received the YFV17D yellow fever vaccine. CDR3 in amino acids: CASSPRWVGRETQYF. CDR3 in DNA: TGTGCCAGCAGTCCCCGTTGGGTTGGGAGAGAGACCCAGTACTTC.